Listed here are 31 T cell receptor beta chains from one sample, sequenced in a study of cytomegalovirus exposure and HLA in healthy donors. PCR employed 60 Vbeta and 13 Jbeta primers. Profiled with immunoSEQ multiplex PCR; TCRdb holds only in-frame clones, not every one. The sample has approximately 200,000 clones; under 80% are singletons. The sample comprised PBMCs. Source of these receptors: a girl aged 2 to 9 in good health and CMV-seronegative.

The chain combines TRBV10-2 with TRBJ2-2; 8 bases match TRBD1. The CDR3 totals 15 residues. The ends lost 6 bases at V and 8 bases at J; junction bases unmatched: 11. CDR1 and CDR2 (germline): WSHSY, SAAADI. DNA of the CDR3: TGCGCCAGCAGGTCAGGACAGGGTACTACGGGGGAGCTGTTTTTT. It is translated as CASRSGQGTTGELFF.

The genes are TRBV4-2 and TRBJ2-5; D is perhaps TRBD2 (7 bases). The J call may not be correct, given that the DNA end is closer to TRBJ2-7. Germline V gives CDR1 LGHNA, CDR2 YNFKEQ. This CDR3 has 17 amino acids. CDR3 DNA sequence: TGTGCCAGCAGCCAAGATGGGGGCGGGAGCGGCCCCTACGAGCAGTACTTC. Amino acid sequence: CASSQDGGGSGPYEQYF.

The genes are TRBV29-1 and TRBJ1-1, with D unresolved. CDR1 and CDR2 (germline): SQVTM, ANQGSEA. V dropped 2 bases and J dropped 11 bases, with 12 bases sitting between them. The CDR3 length is 11 residues. The chain's CDR3 is CSVESASIAFF. The CDR3 DNA reads TGCAGCGTTGAATCCGCCTCTATCGCTTTCTTT.

The gene calls are TRBV23-1 and TRBJ1-5, with 8 bases lining up with TRBD1. TRBV23-1 is placed among ORFs of uncertain function. The CDR3 totals 17 residues. With V trimmed by 0 bases and J by 2 bases, 6 bases remained unmatched. Written as DNA, the CDR3 is TGCGCCAGCAGTCAATCATCGGACAGGGTGGGCAATCAGCCCCAGCATTTT. Its translation is CASSQSSDRVGNQPQHF.

CDR3 residues: CASSALTGKNTEAFF. In DNA form, the CDR3 reads TGTGCCAGCAGCGCCCTGACAGGGAAAAACACTGAAGCTTTCTTT. J is TRBJ1-1 and V is TRBV9, with 7 nucleotides matching TRBD1. The CDR3 spans 15 residues. J lost 2 bases, V lost 3 bases, and 7 bases had no gene match. In germline, CDR1 is SGDLS, CDR2 YYNGEE.

As for this clone: The sample holds other DNA sequences that translate to the same CDR3. V usage is TRBV5-4 and J usage is TRBJ2-5; D gene ambiguous. V dropped 1 base and J dropped 3 bases, with 7 bases sitting between them. In germline, CDR1 is SGHNT, CDR2 YYREEE (reference sequence). The CDR3 contains 13 residues. DNA for the CDR3: TGTGCCAGCAGCTTGAATCGTGAAGAGACCCAGTACTTC. Encoded protein: CASSLNREETQYF.

DNA of the CDR3: TGCGCCAGCAGCTCGGGACAGGGGTTCGATGAGCAGTTCTTC. It specifies CASSSGQGFDEQFF. The chain couples TRBV5-1 to TRBJ2-1; the match to TRBD1 covers 10 bases. Germline V gene data show CDR1 as SGHRS and CDR2 as YFSETQ. This CDR3 spans 14 amino acids. Trimming took 3 bases from V and 8 from J; bases not matched to a gene: 5.

The chain combines TRBV9 with TRBJ2-5; TRBD2 matches 12 bases. The CDR3 contains 17 residues. Trimming removed 0 bases from V and 2 bases from J; junction bases left unmatched: 5. Germline values: CDR1 SGDLS, CDR2 YYNGEE. Here the CDR3 reads CASSVGLAGGLQETQYF. CDR3 DNA: TGTGCCAGCAGCGTAGGTCTAGCGGGGGGGCTACAAGAGACCCAGTACTTC. The variable domain in full, with the rest retrieved from reference TRBV9 and TRBJ2-5, is DSGVTQTPKHLITATGQRVTLRCSPRSGDLSVYWYQQSLDQGLQFLIQYYNGEERAKGNILERFSAQQFPDLHSELNLSSLELGDSALYFCASSVGLAGGLQETQYFGPGTRLLVL.

This chain connects TRBV10-3 to TRBJ1-5; no definite D call. Trimming cost V 2 bases and J 5 bases, with 7 bases left between them. In germline, CDR1 is ENHRY, CDR2 SYGVKD. The CDR3 is 13 residues long. The CDR3, as DNA: TGTGCCATCAGTGAGGGGAGCGATCAGCCCCAGCATTTT. This sequence encodes CAISEGSDQPQHF.

The chain couples TRBV25-1 to TRBJ2-2; D may be TRBD2 (5 bases). This CDR3 is 14 amino acids long. The germline V gene has CDR1 MGHDK and CDR2 SYGVNS. The V end lost 4 bases, the J end lost 6 bases, and 12 bases lay between the germline ends. CDR3 sequence (DNA): TGTGCCAGCAGTGTTCGGGCGGGTCCCGGGGAGCTGTTTTTT. This encodes CASSVRAGPGELFF.

This clone was detected only a few times. V usage is TRBV7-9 and J usage is TRBJ2-5; a weak D match, TRBD2 (6 bases). V lost 7 bases, J lost 2 bases, and 20 bases lay in between. The germline V gene encodes CDR1 SEHNR and CDR2 FQNEAQ (reference sequence). This CDR3 has 16 residues. CDR3 nucleotide sequence: TGTGCCAGCACCCCCAAGTCGGCAGGACTACAAGAGACCCAGTACTTC. Translation gives CASTPKSAGLQETQYF.

This chain uses TRBV2 with TRBJ2-1, with D possibly being TRBD1 (5 bases). The V end was cut by 3 bases, the J end by 6 bases, with 18 bases between. The length of the CDR3 is 16 residues. Germline V gene sequence: CDR1 SNHLY, CDR2 FYNNEI. The CDR3 loop reads CASSEEAPLGPNEQFF. In DNA, the CDR3 is TGTGCCAGCAGTGAGGAAGCCCCTTTGGGGCCCAATGAGCAGTTCTTC.

This clone has only a few counts. This chain connects TRBV5-1 to TRBJ2-1, with 10 bases matching TRBD2. The length of the CDR3 is 14 residues. CDR1 and CDR2 (germline): SGHRS, YFSETQ. With 4 bases clipped from V and 12 bases from J, the junction kept 10 bases outside the gene matches. CDR3 residues: CASSDASGRARQFF. The CDR3 DNA reads TGCGCCAGCAGCGACGCAAGCGGGAGGGCCCGGCAGTTCTTC.

V usage is TRBV29-1 and J usage is TRBJ1-1; TRBD1 is a possible D gene (5 bases). The CDR3 covers 12 residues. Germline V CDR1 and CDR2: SQVTM, ANQGSEA. V lost 4 bases and J lost 0, with 6 bases in between. The DNA of the CDR3 is TGCAGCGTTGGACAGATGAACACTGAAGCTTTCTTT. Residues: CSVGQMNTEAFF.

The chain uses TRBV6-4 and TRBJ2-7; D gene unclear. V lost 6 bases, J lost 3 bases, and 6 bases lay in between. CDR1 and CDR2 (germline): MRHNA, SNTAGT. The CDR3 has 11 residues. The CDR3 sequence: CASRHIYEQYF. The DNA of the CDR3 is TGTGCCAGCAGACATATCTACGAGCAGTACTTC.

The V call is TRBV14, the J call TRBJ2-7; a possible D gene is TRBD1 (5 bases). Germline lookup yields CDR1 SGHDN and CDR2 FVKESK. The CDR3 totals 15 residues. Trimming shortened V by 0 bases and J by 3 bases, and 12 bases separated the two germline ends. The CDR3 region is CASSQEGGRVYEQYF. The CDR3 DNA is TGTGCCAGCAGCCAAGAGGGTGGCAGGGTCTACGAGCAGTACTTC.

This clone was counted between two and nine times. The chain recombines TRBV11-3 with TRBJ1-1; D possibly corresponds to TRBD1 (5 bases). The germline V and J ends were trimmed by 4 bases and 2 bases, with 8 bases remaining between them. Per the germline V gene, CDR1 is SGHNT and CDR2 is YENEEA. CDR3 length equals 13 residues. The CDR3 reads CASSSQGNTEAFF. The DNA of the CDR3 is TGTGCCAGCAGCTCCCAGGGAAACACTGAAGCTTTCTTT.

The rearrangement uses TRBV6-5 and TRBJ1-3; 7 nucleotides match TRBD1. V dropped 7 bases and J dropped 5; count of bases not matched to a gene: 5. Germline V gene lookup returns CDR1 MNHEY and CDR2 SVGAGI. CDR3 length equals 13 residues. CDR3 coding DNA: TGTGCCAGCACCCAGACAGGGAGAAACACCATATATTTT. Amino acids: CASTQTGRNTIYF.

The chain joins TRBV15 to TRBJ2-3, with TRBD1 matching over 8 bases. With 1 base clipped from V and 4 bases from J, the junction kept 4 bases outside the gene matches. CDR3 size: 15 residues. Per germline, CDR1 LNHNV and CDR2 YYDKDF (reference sequence). The DNA of the CDR3 is TGTGCCACCAGCAGAGCAGGGGGCGAGGCAGATACGCAGTATTTT. Its translation: CATSRAGGEADTQYF.

The chain couples TRBV6-4 to TRBJ2-6; 7 bases line up with TRBD1. V trimming: 8 bases; J trimming: 0 bases; junction bases outside the gene matches: 16. The CDR3 has 19 amino acids. Looked up from germline, CDR1 is MRHNA and CDR2 is SNTAGT. The CDR3 is CASPTLQGEKASGANVLTF. CDR3 nucleotides: TGTGCCAGCCCCACCCTTCAGGGGGAAAAAGCCTCTGGGGCCAACGTCCTGACTTTC.

Concerning this clone: This sample includes further DNA sequences coding for the same CDR3. V is TRBV6-1 and J is TRBJ1-2; unclear D gene. V gave up 2 bases and J gave up 6 bases, with 7 bases separating them. The CDR3 runs to 12 residues. The V gene's germline CDR1 is MNHNS and CDR2 SASEGT. CDR3 sequence reads: CASSEWGDGYTF. CDR3 bases: TGTGCCAGCAGTGAATGGGGAGATGGCTACACCTTC.

The V gene is TRBV5-4, the J gene TRBJ1-6, with a weak D call TRBD1 (6 bases). Trimming removed 4 bases from V and 7 bases from J, with 12 bases in between. The germline CDR1 and CDR2 sequences are SGHNT and YYREEE (reference sequence). The CDR3 runs 14 residues. The CDR3 spells CASSVGGTNSPLHF. CDR3 DNA sequence: TGTGCCAGCAGCGTTGGGGGCACGAATTCACCCCTCCACTTT.

The chain uses TRBV15 and TRBJ2-6; 9 bases are shared with TRBD1. Germline loops: CDR1 LNHNV, CDR2 YYDKDF (reference sequence). Losses at the gene ends were 0 bases for V and 4 bases for J; bases not matched to a gene: 1. This CDR3 is 16 amino acids long. The CDR3 sequence is CATSREDRGGANVLTF. The CDR3 DNA reads TGTGCCACCAGCAGAGAGGACAGGGGAGGGGCCAACGTCCTGACTTTC.

CDR3 sequence: CASSFPPAYEQYF. DNA of the CDR3: TGTGCCAGCAGCTTCCCCCCAGCGTACGAGCAGTACTTC. The rearrangement joins TRBV7-9 to TRBJ2-7; D unresolved. Germline CDR1 is SEHNR and CDR2 is FQNEAQ (reference sequence). CDR3 length: 13 residues. V dropped 3 bases and J dropped 4 bases, with 10 bases sitting between them.

The CDR3 region is CSVEHSYSNQPQHF. For the CDR3, the DNA is TGCAGCGTTGAACACAGCTATAGCAATCAGCCCCAGCATTTT. V and J are TRBV29-1 and TRBJ1-5; D gene unclear. The germline gives CDR1 SQVTM, CDR2 ANQGSEA. The ends were cut back, 2 bases at V and 0 bases at J, with 8 bases in the middle. The CDR3 loop spans 14 amino acids.

This chain uses TRBV2 with TRBJ1-4, with D tentatively TRBD1 (5 bases). This CDR3 has 14 residues. From germline, CDR1 is SNHLY and CDR2 FYNNEI. The ends were cut back, 3 bases at V and 4 bases at J, with 9 bases in the middle. Here the CDR3 reads CASSDPDSNEKLFF. DNA of the CDR3: TGTGCCAGCAGTGACCCCGACAGTAATGAAAAACTGTTTTTT. The whole variable domain, remainder taken from reference TRBV2 and TRBJ1-4, is EPEVTQTPSHQVTQMGQEVILRCVPISNHLYFYWYRQILGQKVEFLVSFYNNEISEKSEIFDDQFSVERPDGSNFTLKIRSTKLEDSAMYFCASSDPDSNEKLFFGSGTQLSVL.

This clone was seen a single time. The rearrangement uses TRBV7-6 and TRBJ1-1; possible D gene TRBD1, 6 bases. The CDR3 runs to 15 residues. V was shortened by 2 bases and J by 1 base, with 11 bases between the two germline ends. CDR1 and CDR2 from the germline V gene are SGHVS and FNYEAQ. CDR3 DNA: TGTGCCAGCAGCTTATTCGCAGGGGCGAACACTGAAGCTTTCTTT. This translates into CASSLFAGANTEAFF.

V usage is TRBV11-2 and J usage is TRBJ1-1, with D perhaps matching TRBD1 (5 bases). Germline V gives CDR1 SGHAT, CDR2 FQNNGV. The CDR3 loop spans 14 amino acids. Trimming left V 1 base short and J 6 bases short, with 12 bases between. CDR3 amino acids: CASSLGRGDAEAFF. Here the CDR3 DNA reads TGTGCCAGCAGCTTAGGGAGGGGTGACGCTGAAGCTTTCTTT.

V is TRBV6-6 and J is TRBJ2-7; TRBD2 might be the D (5 bases). The DNA matches TRBJ2-5 better at its end, which makes the J call doubtful. This CDR3 region has 13 residues. In germline, CDR1 is MNHNY, CDR2 SVGAGI (reference sequence). The CDR3 reads CASTPGVGETQYF. The CDR3 DNA reads TGTGCCAGCACCCCCGGGGTTGGCGAGACCCAGTACTTC.

The chain carries TRBV5-4 and TRBJ2-5, with D possibly being TRBD1 (6 bases). V was shortened by 2 bases and J by 3 bases, with 11 bases between the two germline ends. The CDR3 spans 14 residues. The V gene's germline CDR1 is SGHNT and CDR2 YYREEE (reference sequence). The CDR3 sequence is CASSLNAGEETQYF. CDR3 DNA sequence: TGTGCCAGCAGCTTAAACGCAGGGGAAGAGACCCAGTACTTC.

This clone occurred once. The chain uses TRBV20-1 and TRBJ1-1, with no clear D. Trimming removed 3 bases from V and 5 bases from J, with 7 bases in between. The CDR3 runs to 11 residues. Germline CDR1 and CDR2: DFQATT and SNEGSKA (reference sequence). Here the CDR3 reads CSARGRTEAFF. The DNA of the CDR3 is TGCAGTGCTAGGGGCAGAACTGAAGCTTTCTTT.